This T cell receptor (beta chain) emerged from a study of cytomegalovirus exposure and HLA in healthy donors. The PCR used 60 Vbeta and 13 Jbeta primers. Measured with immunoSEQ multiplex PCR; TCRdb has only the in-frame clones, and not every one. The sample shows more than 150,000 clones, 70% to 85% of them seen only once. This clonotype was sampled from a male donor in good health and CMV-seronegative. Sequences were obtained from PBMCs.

The CDR3 here is CASTDITKGNQPQHF. CDR3 sequence (DNA): TGTGCCAGTACCGACATTACCAAAGGCAATCAGCCCCAGCATTTT. This rearrangement joins TRBV19 to TRBJ1-5; D is ambiguous. This CDR3 has 15 residues. In germline, CDR1 is LNHDA, CDR2 SQIVND (reference sequence). Deletions cut 7 bases from V and 2 bases from J, with 15 bases between. Full variable domain (missing parts from reference TRBV19 and TRBJ1-5): DGGITQSPKYLFRKEGQNVTLSCEQNLNHDAMYWYRQDPGQGLRLIYYSQIVNDFQKGDIAEGYSVSREKKESFPLTVTSAQKNPTAFYLCASTDITKGNQPQHFGDGTRLSIL.